The subject of this entry is one TCR beta chain. Its antigen is as yet unknown. The sample comes from a study of T cells in localized non-small cell lung cancer. The table came from immunoSEQ multiplex PCR; TCRdb's copy has only in-frame clones and leaves some out. The repertoire includes about 53,000 clones, roughly 83% of them detected once, and roughly 17% sits in the top ten. This CDR3 comprises 14 residues. The V gene end was trimmed by 11 bases and the J gene end by 5 bases; junction bases not matched to a gene: 11. Germline CDR1 and CDR2: SNHLY and FYNNEI. Findings of the study overall: Among the tissues sampled, uninvolved adjacent lung had the highest T cell clonality, above tumor. Because researchers sequenced only one region of the tumor, heterogeneity is still possible. Higher T cell density in the blood was associated with longer overall survival, whereas higher adjacent-lung clonality associated with shorter survival.

The chain recombines TRBV2 with TRBJ2-5; 10 bases align to TRBD2. The sample in question was peripheral blood mononuclear cells, obtained before any cancer treatment. The TCR sequence derives from a man aged 40 to 69 with stage III lung adenocarcinoma. The CDR3 region has the DNA TGTGCCGTACAAGCGGGAGGGCCCGGTGAGACCCAGTACTTC. Residues: CAVQAGGPGETQYF.